The T cell receptor (beta chain) under discussion was sequenced for a study of regulatory T cells in long-lasting Graves disease. In the study overall: Patients with new Graves' disease had used antithyroid drugs below 3 months.

Specified time point: newly diagnosed GD, antithyroid drugs for less than 3 months. Construction of the TCR library relied on RNA isolated from PBMCs. iRepertoire HTBI primers and Arm-PCR of CDR3 regions built TCR beta libraries. TCRdb reanalysed the multiplex PCR reads using MiXCR and keeps one entry per CDR3 protein. This sample has 400,000 to 450,000 distinct CDR3 sequences, with about 15% found just once. This clonotype showed up many times. Its antigen is unidentified. The V segment lost 6 bases and the J segment 4 bases; nucleotides outside the gene matches: 4. The CDR3 is 14 amino acids. The germline CDR1 and CDR2 sequences are SNHLY and FYNNEI. Study conclusions and caveats: Limited samples may have lowered accuracy.

In addition, the sample was reused for a study of T cells in Graves' hyperthyroidism and ophthalmopathy. This second study says: Exclusion followed for patients with uncontrolled infection, other autoimmune disease, pregnancy or lactation.

The sequences come from peripheral blood mononuclear cells (PBMCs), collected at new diagnosis, from a patient treated with antithyroid drugs. The origin of this receptor is a woman aged 30 to 39 with Graves disease. V is TRBV2 and J is TRBJ2-5; 11 nucleotides align to TRBD2. The CDR3 DNA reads TGTGCCAGCAGCCCTGGGACTAGCGGAGAGACCCAGTACTTC. Protein product: CASSPGTSGETQYF.